These T cell receptor beta chains were read from a single sample in a study of graft-versus-host responses after intestinal transplantation. The method was immunoSEQ multiplex PCR; TCRdb's version includes in-frame clones alone and lacks a portion of them. This sample has about 54,000 clones, with roughly 89% found just once. Sequenced material: PBMCs, taken approximately 660 days after intestinal transplant. Every receptor here comes from a human patient who received an intestinal transplant, so some T cells may come from the graft donor. Each CDR3 is given without its conserved first and last residue. Fields, in order: V gene, CDR3 length, J gene, CDR3 protein.

V gene: TRBV4-2; CDR3 length: 12; J gene: TRBJ2-1; CDR3 protein: ASSQVSQGNEQF
V gene: TRBV18; CDR3 length: 10; J gene: TRBJ2-3; CDR3 protein: ASSPGPDTQY
V gene: TRBV10-3; CDR3 length: 12; J gene: TRBJ1-1; CDR3 protein: AISESRANTEAF
V gene: TRBV5-1; CDR3 length: 16; J gene: TRBJ1-2; CDR3 protein: ASSSSRYAIIRNYGYT
V gene: TRBV27; CDR3 length: 13; J gene: TRBJ2-7; CDR3 protein: ATRTGGAKFDEQY
V gene: TRBV7-8; CDR3 length: 14; J gene: TRBJ1-3; CDR3 protein: ASSPRDPGGRNTIY
V gene: TRBV5-1; CDR3 length: 14; J gene: TRBJ2-7; CDR3 protein: ASTPGGGTPLDEQY
V gene: TRBV4-2; CDR3 length: 11; J gene: TRBJ1-4; CDR3 protein: ASSSQDGEKLF
V gene: TRBV5-5; CDR3 length: 15; J gene: TRBJ1-5; CDR3 protein: ASSLEMKAGRNQPQH
V gene: TRBV4-1; CDR3 length: 10; J gene: TRBJ2-7; CDR3 protein: ASSQVIGEQY
V gene: TRBV15; CDR3 length: 12; J gene: TRBJ1-6; CDR3 protein: ATSPDRVYSPLH
V gene: TRBV13; CDR3 length: 13; J gene: TRBJ2-7; CDR3 protein: ASSLGPSGGYEQY
V gene: TRBV6-1; CDR3 length: 13; J gene: TRBJ1-3; CDR3 protein: ASRPYGGSGNTIY
V gene: TRBV7-8; CDR3 length: 11; J gene: TRBJ1-1; CDR3 protein: ASSKVGGTEAF
V gene: TRBV5-4; CDR3 length: 15; J gene: TRBJ2-1; CDR3 protein: ASSPEARGAFRNEQF
V gene: TRBV5-6; CDR3 length: 10; J gene: TRBJ2-7; CDR3 protein: ASSFGSLEQY
V gene: TRBV5-1; CDR3 length: 13; J gene: TRBJ2-1; CDR3 protein: ASRGGTSLSNEQF
V gene: TRBV11-1; CDR3 length: 13; J gene: TRBJ2-5; CDR3 protein: ASSSGFGAGRTQY
V gene: TRBV27; CDR3 length: 11; J gene: TRBJ1-2; CDR3 protein: ASSLKPPYGYT
V gene: TRBV5-5; CDR3 length: 12; J gene: TRBJ1-1; CDR3 protein: ASSLAGKNTEAF
V gene: TRBV13; CDR3 length: 11; J gene: TRBJ2-7; CDR3 protein: ASSPNQGYEQY
V gene: TRBV12-1; CDR3 length: 17; J gene: TRBJ1-1; CDR3 protein: ASSLHKRLTESLNTEAF
V gene: TRBV5-1; CDR3 length: 16; J gene: TRBJ1-4; CDR3 protein: ASSLAPSAGATNEKLF
V gene: TRBV6-5; CDR3 length: 12; J gene: TRBJ2-7; CDR3 protein: ASSYQSAGYEQY
V gene: TRBV19; CDR3 length: 10; J gene: TRBJ1-4; CDR3 protein: ASSIDLEKLF
V gene: TRBV15; CDR3 length: 14; J gene: TRBJ1-3; CDR3 protein: ATSRKSQGTGNTIY
V gene: TRBV4-1; CDR3 length: 11; J gene: TRBJ1-6; CDR3 protein: ASSQVTDSPLH
V gene: TRBV29-1; CDR3 length: 13; J gene: TRBJ1-2; CDR3 protein: SATRPTGGRGGYT
V gene: TRBV2; CDR3 length: 13; J gene: TRBJ1-5; CDR3 protein: ASSDEGGGNQPQH
V gene: TRBV29-1; CDR3 length: 12; J gene: TRBJ1-3; CDR3 protein: SVAIRNSGNTIY
V gene: TRBV30; CDR3 length: 14; J gene: TRBJ1-1; CDR3 protein: AWRIGGTGMNTEAF
V gene: TRBV6-4; CDR3 length: 15; J gene: TRBJ1-3; CDR3 protein: ASRNRLAGAAGNTIY
V gene: TRBV7-6; CDR3 length: 13; J gene: TRBJ2-1; CDR3 protein: ASSLGQGGPNEQF
V gene: TRBV7-3; CDR3 length: 12; J gene: TRBJ1-2; CDR3 protein: ASSLKGESDGYT
V gene: TRBV9; CDR3 length: 13; J gene: TRBJ1-2; CDR3 protein: ASSVMDRGNYGYT
V gene: TRBV6-6; CDR3 length: 13; J gene: TRBJ2-4; CDR3 protein: ASSNDRGRKNIQY
V gene: TRBV6-6; CDR3 length: 11; J gene: TRBJ2-3; CDR3 protein: ASRRIVADTQY
V gene: TRBV5-1; CDR3 length: 13; J gene: TRBJ2-1; CDR3 protein: ASSSRTGSYNEQF
V gene: TRBV6-4; CDR3 length: 11; J gene: TRBJ2-1; CDR3 protein: ASSDGAYNEQF
V gene: TRBV27; CDR3 length: 12; J gene: TRBJ1-2; CDR3 protein: ASSLTGQVYGYT
V gene: TRBV19; CDR3 length: 12; J gene: TRBJ1-2; CDR3 protein: ASSSTGTDYGYT
V gene: TRBV27; CDR3 length: 11; J gene: TRBJ1-5; CDR3 protein: ASRPQGHQPQH
V gene: TRBV14; CDR3 length: 12; J gene: TRBJ2-6; CDR3 protein: ASSQEVGANVLT
V gene: TRBV13; CDR3 length: 13; J gene: TRBJ2-7; CDR3 protein: ASSPWAGLSYEQY
V gene: TRBV10-3; CDR3 length: 11; J gene: TRBJ1-1; CDR3 protein: AITHTWDTEAF
V gene: TRBV6-1; CDR3 length: 11; J gene: TRBJ2-7; CDR3 protein: ASSAVMGYEQY
V gene: TRBV6-5; CDR3 length: 11; J gene: TRBJ2-1; CDR3 protein: ASRLGRYNEQF
V gene: TRBV5-4; CDR3 length: 13; J gene: TRBJ1-3; CDR3 protein: ASSGQAAVGNTIY
V gene: TRBV6-1; CDR3 length: 11; J gene: TRBJ2-7; CDR3 protein: ASSDYGPYEQY
V gene: TRBV19; CDR3 length: 11; J gene: TRBJ1-4; CDR3 protein: ASNQPGREKLF
V gene: TRBV4-1; CDR3 length: 12; J gene: TRBJ2-7; CDR3 protein: ASSQELISYEQY
V gene: TRBV19; CDR3 length: 12; J gene: TRBJ2-3; CDR3 protein: ASSISPTADTQY
V gene: TRBV6-5; CDR3 length: 13; J gene: TRBJ2-7; CDR3 protein: ASSYSTGRNYEQY
V gene: TRBV6-6; CDR3 length: 12; J gene: TRBJ2-1; CDR3 protein: ASSSGTGGVEQF
V gene: TRBV7-3; CDR3 length: 13; J gene: TRBJ2-5; CDR3 protein: ASSLRAGDQETQY